Listed below are T cell receptor beta chains from one sample, sequenced in a study of blood T cell repertoires in COVID-19. Here immunoSEQ multiplex PCR was the method, and the copy in TCRdb shows in-frame clones only, minus some. Found here are some 200,000 clones, 84% of them singletons; the top ten hold roughly 7.6%. Sequenced sample: peripheral blood. All receptors come from a woman between 50 and 59 years old with active or convalescent COVID-19. Both conserved end residues are trimmed from each CDR3.

v_call	cdr3_aa
TRBV5-1	ASSLWRKGSYEQY
TRBV5-1	ASSPGTSGSQY
TRBV28	ASSDESIYGYT
TRBV5-1	ASSLANRVGSPLH
TRBV27	ASSLWRGSGDTEAF
TRBV6-5	ASRTEFSGNTIY
TRBV2	ASGRETGYSPLH
TRBV7-3	ASSAVATRWDEQY
TRBV5-1	ASSLVATGPNEQF
TRBV19	ASSIAYGGVYGYT
TRBV19	ASSPQGALTGELF
TRBV4-1	ASSQAPQGNGNTIY
TRBV5-4	ASSLGGQTLQETQY
TRBV3-1/TRBV3-2	ASSPRPGSNQPQH
TRBV28	ASSLELEQF
TRBV15	ATSGQTVGWGQPQH
TRBV6-4	ASSVLDREGEKLF
TRBV12-3/TRBV12-4	ASRPDRVGGYT
TRBV3-1/TRBV3-2	ASSLAGGPSGNEQF
TRBV4-2	ASSQDHQANYGYT
TRBV7-2	ASSVSWGQNEQF
TRBV28	ASSRGLRNNQPQH
TRBV6-6	ASSQTASGNTIY
TRBV4-1	ASSQASLEFGDNEQF
TRBV5-1	ASNADSGANVLT
TRBV10-3	AISHHPGQGRNTEAF
TRBV2	ASSVSPVSGDTQY
TRBV2	ASSEEGIGYGYT
TRBV19	ASSIDRVGIQETQY
TRBV20-1	SASLTGGPEAF
TRBV19	ASSIKPGTGNQPQH
TRBV7-2	ASSSGLAGGREQF
TRBV6-5	ASSAGTGIGEPQH
TRBV18	ASSSTGQGNTEAF
TRBV29-1	SAQHRFVADTQY
TRBV18	ASSSGSREQY
TRBV28	ASSSGPYGYT
TRBV6-5	ASRVFRTGEETQY
TRBV28	ASSRDSLPGNTIY
TRBV25-1	ASSGRQEVGQPQH
TRBV15	ATSPRNFSGNTIY
TRBV19	ASSPRGNTGELF
TRBV24-1	ATSDREGEAF
TRBV5-1	ASSPPTGTGDTDTQY